This T cell receptor beta chain was identified in a study of T-cell reconstitution after alpha-beta-depleted transplantation in children. Germline lookup yields CDR1 DFQATT and CDR2 SNEGSKA (reference sequence). Trimming took 0 bases from V and 3 from J, leaving 8 bases between them. CDR3 length: 13 amino acids. This clonotype occurred a few times. Unique molecular identifiers were used in preparing the TCRbeta library. In TCRdb, the PCR reads were re-called with MiXCR into one record per CDR3 protein. The table lists more than 200,000 distinct CDR3 sequences, more than 20% of them singletons, with 4% to 5.5% in the top ten.

The clonotype comes from a female patient aged 2-10 years who had a stem cell transplant for congenital amegakaryocytic thrombocytopenia, so the T cells may come from the graft donor. The chain combines TRBV20-1 with TRBJ2-5; weak D call: TRBD1 (6 bases). The source was PBMCs, mostly from graft donor cells, collected 360 days after TCRalphabeta/CD19-depleted stem cell transplant. The CDR3 sequence: CSAREDRKETQYF. The CDR3 DNA reads as TGCAGTGCTAGAGAGGACAGAAAAGAGACCCAGTACTTC.